This T cell receptor beta chain was identified in a study of blood T cell repertoires in COVID-19. On the study more broadly: Whether acute or convalescent, the COVID-19 samples came from the United States, Italy and Spain. PBMCs, B-cell-depleted T cells, or T cells provided the cDNA or gDNA that made up the material.

Methods used by the authors: Amplification from reference gene primers served as the basis for estimated nucleated cell counts. TCRdb's table, derived via immunoSEQ multiplex PCR, lists solely in-frame clones and lacks some. Clone size and V and J calls were adopted from that table, with D and trimming inferred from the DNA. The sample shows approximately 260,000 clones, 80% to 90% of them seen only once. This sequence was found in a woman aged 40-49 years with acute or convalescent COVID-19. The sample comprised peripheral blood.

CDR3 protein: CASSNGWGQGILNQPQHF. The CDR3, as DNA: TGTGCCAGCAGCAACGGTTGGGGACAGGGCATTTTGAATCAGCCCCAGCATTTT. V usage is TRBV27 and J usage is TRBJ1-5; 9 nucleotides align to TRBD1. Germline values: CDR1 MNHEY, CDR2 SMNVEV (reference sequence). There are 18 residues in the CDR3. The V segment lost 6 bases and the J segment 4 bases; nucleotides outside the gene matches: 16.